This TCR beta chain was profiled in a study of blood T cell repertoires in COVID-19. The CDR3 is 18 residues long. Between the trimmed V and J ends, which lost 4 bases and 3 bases, there was a span of 22 bases. CDR1 is LNHDA, CDR2 SQIVND, per germline (reference sequence). Some clones are missing from TCRdb's copy, which holds only in-frame ones; the method was immunoSEQ multiplex PCR. This repertoire shows 60,000 to 70,000 clones, roughly three quarters found once; its top ten account for 40% to 60%. This TCR derives from an elderly woman with acute or convalescent COVID-19. The V and J genes are TRBV19 and TRBJ1-5, with a possible D match to TRBD1 (5 bases). The sample was peripheral blood. The CDR3 DNA reads as TGTGCCAGTAGTAGGAGGACATCCTCGGAGGGGCCCAATCAGCCCCAGCATTTT. Residues: CASSRRTSSEGPNQPQHF.